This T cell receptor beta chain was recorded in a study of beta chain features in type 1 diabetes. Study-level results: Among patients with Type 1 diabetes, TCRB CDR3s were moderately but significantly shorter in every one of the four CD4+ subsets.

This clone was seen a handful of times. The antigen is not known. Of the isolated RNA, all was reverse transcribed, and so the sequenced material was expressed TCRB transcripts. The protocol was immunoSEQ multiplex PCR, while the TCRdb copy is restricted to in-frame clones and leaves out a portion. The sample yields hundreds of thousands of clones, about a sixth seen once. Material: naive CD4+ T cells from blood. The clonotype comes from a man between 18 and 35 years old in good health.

CDR3 region: CASSFTTLAGHNEQFF. For the CDR3, the DNA is TGTGCCAGCAGCTTTACAACGCTAGCGGGTCACAATGAGCAGTTCTTC. This chain joins TRBV7-2 and TRBJ2-1; 8 bases line up with TRBD2. V gave up 3 bases and J gave up 5 bases; unmatched junction bases: 9. Germline-derived CDR1 and CDR2 are SGHTA and FQGNSA. The CDR3 contains 16 residues.